This T cell receptor beta chain was recovered during a study of blood T cells in healthy people across ages. Primed by a sample-barcoded 5' primer and a J-beta primer mix, a second PCR proceeded for about 6 to 11 cycles. TCRdb independently ran MiXCR on the 5' RACE reads; one entry per CDR3 protein. The sample has over a million distinct CDR3 sequences, 42% seen once; the top ten hold around 8%. Germline values: CDR1 SNHLY, CDR2 FYNNEI. The CDR3 is made up of 12 amino acids. The trim removed 11 bases at V and 4 bases at J, leaving 6 bases unmatched. This chain links TRBV2 with TRBJ1-2; TRBD1 aligns across 8 bases. What was sequenced was blood. This clonotype was sampled from a woman under 30 in good health. The CDR3 reads CARRDRIYGYTF. CDR3 sequence (DNA): TGTGCCCGGCGGGACAGGATCTATGGCTACACCTTC.